A selection of T cell receptor beta chains follows, all from one sample in a study of blood T cell repertoires in COVID-19. Clones were sequenced by immunoSEQ multiplex PCR, and TCRdb holds only the in-frame ones, with some missing. The sample shows about 210,000 clones, 75% to 90% of them seen only once. The specimen was PBMCs or T cells enriched from blood (not recorded which). The receptors shown here come from a middle-aged man who had recovered from COVID-19. Both conserved end residues are part of each CDR3. Each record gives: clone size, J gene, V gene, D gene, CDR3 protein, CDR3 DNA. The D gene is left open where the match is weak. Rows give clone size only sometimes, using once, few, many, or a class for an expanded clone.

clone_size: .; j_call: TRBJ1-5; v_call: TRBV19; d_call: TRBD1; cdr3_aa: CASSSGQVNQAQHF; cdr3_nt: TGTGCCAGTAGTTCCGGACAGGTAAATCAGGCCCAGCATTTT
clone_size: .; j_call: TRBJ1-2; v_call: TRBV4-1; d_call: .; cdr3_aa: CASSQTTGSNYGYTF; cdr3_nt: TGCGCCAGCAGCCAAACTACAGGGTCTAACTATGGCTACACCTTC
clone_size: .; j_call: TRBJ2-2; v_call: TRBV19; d_call: TRBD1; cdr3_aa: CASSPGTVGELFF; cdr3_nt: TGTGCCAGTAGTCCCGGGACAGTCGGGGAGCTGTTTTTT
clone_size: .; j_call: TRBJ1-4; v_call: TRBV11-2; d_call: .; cdr3_aa: CASRRGRTLETNEKLFF; cdr3_nt: TGTGCCAGCCGACGAGGGAGGACCTTGGAGACTAATGAAAAACTGTTTTTT
clone_size: .; j_call: TRBJ2-3; v_call: TRBV11-2; d_call: .; cdr3_aa: CASSTHWGKTGDTQYF; cdr3_nt: TGTGCCAGCAGCACCCATTGGGGCAAAACAGGGGATACGCAGTATTTT
clone_size: .; j_call: TRBJ2-7; v_call: TRBV9; d_call: .; cdr3_aa: CASSAYRVAGEQYF; cdr3_nt: TGTGCCAGCAGCGCTTACAGGGTAGCTGGCGAGCAGTACTTC
clone_size: few; j_call: TRBJ2-2; v_call: TRBV24-1; d_call: .; cdr3_aa: CATGGGPAGELFF; cdr3_nt: TGTGCCACCGGGGGGGGCCCAGCCGGGGAGCTGTTTTTT
clone_size: .; j_call: TRBJ2-5; v_call: TRBV4-1; d_call: .; cdr3_aa: CASSPSLATQETQYF; cdr3_nt: TGCGCCAGCAGCCCGTCACTCGCTACTCAAGAGACCCAGTACTTC
clone_size: .; j_call: TRBJ1-5; v_call: TRBV4-1; d_call: TRBD1; cdr3_aa: CASSQSAGGPQHF; cdr3_nt: TGCGCCAGCAGCCAATCCGCAGGGGGCCCCCAGCATTTT
clone_size: .; j_call: TRBJ1-2; v_call: TRBV9; d_call: TRBD1; cdr3_aa: CASSVLRDRDGYTF; cdr3_nt: TGTGCCAGCAGCGTACTCAGGGACAGGGATGGCTACACCTTC
clone_size: .; j_call: TRBJ2-2; v_call: TRBV5-5; d_call: .; cdr3_aa: CASSTLATNTGELFF; cdr3_nt: TGTGCCAGCAGCACCCTAGCGACTAACACCGGGGAGCTGTTTTTT
clone_size: .; j_call: TRBJ1-2; v_call: TRBV5-1; d_call: TRBD1; cdr3_aa: CASSKRGGGEDGYTF; cdr3_nt: TGCGCCAGCAGCAAGAGAGGAGGGGGCGAAGATGGCTACACCTTC
clone_size: few; j_call: TRBJ1-5; v_call: TRBV12-1; d_call: .; cdr3_aa: CASSLEGFLAGQPQHF; cdr3_nt: TGTGCCAGCAGCCTGGAGGGGTTCTTGGCGGGTCAGCCCCAGCATTTT
clone_size: few; j_call: TRBJ1-5; v_call: TRBV27; d_call: .; cdr3_aa: CASMGGIGQPQHF; cdr3_nt: TGTGCCAGCATGGGGGGGATAGGTCAGCCCCAGCATTTT
clone_size: .; j_call: TRBJ1-3; v_call: TRBV29-1; d_call: .; cdr3_aa: CSVRQGAGNTIYF; cdr3_nt: TGCAGCGTTCGTCAGGGTGCCGGAAACACCATATATTTT
clone_size: .; j_call: TRBJ2-3; v_call: TRBV5-4; d_call: .; cdr3_aa: CASSPGQLTDTQYF; cdr3_nt: TGTGCCAGCAGCCCCGGACAGCTTACAGATACGCAGTATTTT
clone_size: .; j_call: TRBJ2-7; v_call: TRBV14; d_call: TRBD1; cdr3_aa: CASSQAGTGPYEQYF; cdr3_nt: TGTGCCAGCAGCCAAGCCGGGACAGGCCCCTACGAGCAGTACTTC
clone_size: .; j_call: TRBJ2-1; v_call: TRBV9; d_call: TRBD2; cdr3_aa: CASSSRWGGYNEQFF; cdr3_nt: TGTGCCAGCAGCTCCAGGTGGGGGGGATACAATGAGCAGTTCTTC
clone_size: .; j_call: TRBJ1-5; v_call: TRBV15; d_call: .; cdr3_aa: CATSRDTNQPQHF; cdr3_nt: TGTGCCACCAGCAGAGATACTAATCAGCCCCAGCATTTT
clone_size: .; j_call: TRBJ2-5; v_call: TRBV7-6; d_call: TRBD2; cdr3_aa: CASSLMSGVEETQYF; cdr3_nt: TGTGCCAGCAGCTTAATGAGCGGGGTTGAAGAGACCCAGTACTTC
clone_size: .; j_call: TRBJ2-7; v_call: TRBV7-9; d_call: .; cdr3_aa: CASSSSGGRGGYEQYF; cdr3_nt: TGTGCCAGCAGCTCCTCTGGCGGCAGGGGAGGGTACGAGCAGTACTTC
clone_size: .; j_call: TRBJ1-3; v_call: TRBV3-1/TRBV3-2; d_call: .; cdr3_aa: CASSLRSSGNTIYF; cdr3_nt: TGTGCCAGCAGCCTCAGAAGCTCTGGAAACACCATATATTTT
clone_size: .; j_call: TRBJ2-2; v_call: TRBV5-1; d_call: .; cdr3_aa: CASSLNTGELFF; cdr3_nt: TGCGCCAGCAGCCTAAACACCGGGGAGCTGTTTTTT
clone_size: .; j_call: TRBJ2-7; v_call: TRBV5-1; d_call: TRBD2; cdr3_aa: CASSPPSGHYEQYF; cdr3_nt: TGCGCCAGCAGCCCACCTAGCGGCCACTACGAGCAGTACTTC
clone_size: .; j_call: TRBJ2-5; v_call: TRBV7-2; d_call: .; cdr3_aa: CASSLAPGSQETQYF; cdr3_nt: TGTGCCAGCAGCTTGGCCCCCGGGAGTCAAGAGACCCAGTACTTC
clone_size: .; j_call: TRBJ1-1; v_call: TRBV11-2; d_call: TRBD1; cdr3_aa: CASSLARTGGTEAFF; cdr3_nt: TGTGCCAGCAGCTTAGCCCGGACAGGGGGAACTGAAGCTTTCTTT
clone_size: .; j_call: TRBJ1-1; v_call: TRBV9; d_call: TRBD1; cdr3_aa: CASSRTGENTEAFF; cdr3_nt: TGTGCCAGCAGCCGAACAGGGGAGAACACTGAAGCTTTCTTT
clone_size: once; j_call: TRBJ2-3; v_call: TRBV5-1; d_call: .; cdr3_aa: CASSWGAGTDTQYF; cdr3_nt: TGCGCCAGCAGCTGGGGAGCTGGCACAGATACGCAGTATTTT
clone_size: .; j_call: TRBJ2-5; v_call: TRBV9; d_call: TRBD1; cdr3_aa: CASHRTGTGRQETQYF; cdr3_nt: TGTGCCAGCCACCGAACGGGGACAGGCAGACAAGAGACCCAGTACTTC
clone_size: .; j_call: TRBJ1-2; v_call: TRBV7-9; d_call: TRBD1; cdr3_aa: CASSGDRGPYGYTF; cdr3_nt: TGTGCCAGCAGCGGGGACAGGGGGCCCTATGGCTACACCTTC
clone_size: few; j_call: TRBJ1-1; v_call: TRBV20-1; d_call: .; cdr3_aa: CSALVNTEAFF; cdr3_nt: TGCAGTGCTCTAGTTAACACTGAAGCTTTCTTT